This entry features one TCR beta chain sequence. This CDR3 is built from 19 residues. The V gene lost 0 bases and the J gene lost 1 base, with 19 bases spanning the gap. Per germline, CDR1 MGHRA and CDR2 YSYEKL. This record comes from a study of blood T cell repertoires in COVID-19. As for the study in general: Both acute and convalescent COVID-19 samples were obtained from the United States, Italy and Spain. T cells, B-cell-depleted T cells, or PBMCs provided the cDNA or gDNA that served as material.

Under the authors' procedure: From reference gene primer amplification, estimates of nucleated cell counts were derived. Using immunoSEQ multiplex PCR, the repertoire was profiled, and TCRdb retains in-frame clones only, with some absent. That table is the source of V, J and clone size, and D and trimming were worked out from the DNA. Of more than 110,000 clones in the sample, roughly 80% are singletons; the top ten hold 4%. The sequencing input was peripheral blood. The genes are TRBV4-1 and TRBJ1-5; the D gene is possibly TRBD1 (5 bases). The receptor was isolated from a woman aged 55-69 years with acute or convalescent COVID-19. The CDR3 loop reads CASSQDWQGGILSNQPQHF. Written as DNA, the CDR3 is TGCGCCAGCAGCCAAGATTGGCAGGGTGGTATCTTGAGCAATCAGCCCCAGCATTTT.